A single sample is the source of the 8 T cell receptor beta chains below, sequenced in a study of CD8 T cells in ankylosing spondylitis. In TCRdb, the 5' RACE reads were re-called with MiXCR into one record per CDR3 protein. The profile shows fewer than 250,000 distinct CDR3 sequences, 25% to 30% of them singletons. Sequenced sample: blood, either unsorted or a sorted T cell fraction (not recorded which). Receptor source: a male donor with ankylosing spondylitis or in good health (not recorded which).

This clonotype was found many times. The chain recombines TRBV4-3 with TRBJ2-1; D is ambiguous. This CDR3 region has 16 residues. The V end was cut by 0 bases, the J end by 0 bases, with 9 bases between. CDR1 LGHNA and CDR2 YSLEER come from the germline V gene. CDR3 sequence: CASSQDGRSSYNEQFF. CDR3 bases: TGCGCCAGCAGCCAAGATGGAAGGAGCTCCTACAATGAGCAGTTCTTC.

The chain uses TRBV29-1 and TRBJ2-5, with D possibly being TRBD1 (7 bases). The CDR3 contains 15 residues. Trimming pared 5 bases from V and 2 bases from J, leaving 18 bases between. CDR1 SQVTM and CDR2 ANQGSEA come from the germline V gene. This CDR3 reads CSVLGGTVVQETQYF. The CDR3 coding sequence is TGCAGCGTTTTGGGCGGGACAGTGGTACAAGAGACCCAGTACTTC.

V usage is TRBV6-2 or TRBV6-3 and J usage is TRBJ1-5; TRBD1 agrees at 7 bases. The J segment lost 7 bases and the V segment lost 6 bases, leaving 6 bases of the junction unmatched. The CDR3 covers 13 residues. The germline gives CDR1 MNHEY, CDR2 SVGEGT. CDR3 residues: CASSSDRVQPQHF. For the CDR3, the DNA is TGTGCCAGCAGCTCCGACAGGGTCCAGCCCCAGCATTTT.

The chain uses TRBV27 and TRBJ2-7, with 8 bases matching TRBD2. J lost 3 bases, V lost 6 bases, and 7 bases had no gene match. This CDR3 is built from 14 residues. The germline V gene has CDR1 MNHEY and CDR2 SMNVEV (reference sequence). CDR3 in amino acids: CASRTRGGNYEQYF. CDR3 DNA: TGTGCCAGCAGGACCCGGGGGGGAAACTACGAGCAGTACTTC.

To note about this clonotype: The junction departs from the called germline gene at one end, perhaps through a read error. This rearrangement joins TRBV28 to TRBJ2-2, with 7 bases fitting TRBD2. This CDR3 has 12 residues. Per the germline V gene, CDR1 is MDHEN and CDR2 is SYDVKM. CDR3 region: CASSLVGGEPFF. The CDR3 bases are TGTGCCAGCAGTTTAGTGGGAGGGGAGCCGTTTTTT.

The table lists this clonotype with many counts. V and J are TRBV7-9 and TRBJ2-4, with D unresolved. The length of the CDR3 is 14 residues. Germline CDR1 and CDR2: SEHNR and FQNEAQ (reference sequence). V lost 0 bases, J lost 0 bases, and 3 bases lay in between. The CDR3, as DNA: TGTGCCAGCAGCTTAGCTTTAGCCAAAAACATTCAGTACTTC. Translated, it gives CASSLALAKNIQYF.

This clonotype was seen many times. The genes are TRBV5-1 and TRBJ2-3; 13 nucleotides agree with TRBD2. V shed 3 bases and J 2 bases; nucleotides not matched to a gene: 6. CDR1 and CDR2 (germline): SGHRS, YFSETQ. The CDR3 extends over 17 amino acids. CDR3 region: CASSYIGLAGATDTQYF. The CDR3 DNA reads as TGCGCCAGCAGCTACATAGGACTAGCGGGAGCCACAGATACGCAGTATTTT.

The chain joins TRBV5-1 to TRBJ2-4; 7 bases are a match to TRBD2. The CDR3 sequence is 16 residues long. From germline, CDR1 is SGHRS and CDR2 YFSETQ. With 8 bases clipped from V and 0 bases from J, the junction kept 11 bases outside the gene matches. The CDR3 DNA sequence: TGCGCCAGTTCCGGGGAGGGGCGGCAAGCCAAAAACATTCAGTACTTC. Its translation is CASSGEGRQAKNIQYF.